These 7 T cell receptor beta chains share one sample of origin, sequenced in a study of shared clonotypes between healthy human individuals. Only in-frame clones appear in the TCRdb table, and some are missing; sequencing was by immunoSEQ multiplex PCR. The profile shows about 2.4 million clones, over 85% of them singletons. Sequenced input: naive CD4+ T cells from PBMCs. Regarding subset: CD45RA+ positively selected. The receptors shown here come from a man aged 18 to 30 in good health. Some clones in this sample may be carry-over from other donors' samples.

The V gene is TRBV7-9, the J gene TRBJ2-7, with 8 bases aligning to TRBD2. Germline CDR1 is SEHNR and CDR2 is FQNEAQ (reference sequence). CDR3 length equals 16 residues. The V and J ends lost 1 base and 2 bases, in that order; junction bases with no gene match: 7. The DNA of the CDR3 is TGTGCCAGCAGCTTAGGGGCTGATAGCGGGACCTACGAGCAGTACTTC. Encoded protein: CASSLGADSGTYEQYF.

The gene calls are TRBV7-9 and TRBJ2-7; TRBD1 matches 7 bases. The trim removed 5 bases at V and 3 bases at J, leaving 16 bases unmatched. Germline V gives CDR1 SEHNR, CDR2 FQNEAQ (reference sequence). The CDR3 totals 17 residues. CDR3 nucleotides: TGTGCCAGCAGCCGCAATCCTGGGACAGAGGGTGGCTACGAGCAGTACTTC. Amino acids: CASSRNPGTEGGYEQYF.

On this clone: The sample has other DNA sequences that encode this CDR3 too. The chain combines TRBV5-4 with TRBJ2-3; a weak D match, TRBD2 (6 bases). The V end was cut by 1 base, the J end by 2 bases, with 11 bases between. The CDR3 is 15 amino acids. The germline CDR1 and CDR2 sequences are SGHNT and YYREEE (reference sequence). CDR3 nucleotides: TGTGCCAGCAGCTTGAGTCTAGCGTACACAGATACGCAGTATTTT. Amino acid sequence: CASSLSLAYTDTQYF.

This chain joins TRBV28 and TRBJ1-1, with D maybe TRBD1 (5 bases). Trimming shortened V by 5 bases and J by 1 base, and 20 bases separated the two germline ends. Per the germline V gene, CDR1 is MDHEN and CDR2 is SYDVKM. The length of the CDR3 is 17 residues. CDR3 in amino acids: CASSPWGKRASNTEAFF. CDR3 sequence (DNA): TGTGCCAGCAGTCCCTGGGGGAAGCGTGCCTCGAACACTGAAGCTTTCTTT. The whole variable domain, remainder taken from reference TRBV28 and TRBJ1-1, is DVKVTQSSRYLVKRTGEKVFLECVQDMDHENMFWYRQDPGLGLRLIYFSYDVKMKEKGDIPEGYSVSREKKERFSLILESASTNQTSMYLCASSPWGKRASNTEAFFGQGTRLTVV.

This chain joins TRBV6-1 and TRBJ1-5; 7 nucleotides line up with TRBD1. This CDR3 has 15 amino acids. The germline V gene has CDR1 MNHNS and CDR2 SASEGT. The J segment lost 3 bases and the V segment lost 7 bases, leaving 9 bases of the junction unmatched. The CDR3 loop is CASIRGQVANQPQHF. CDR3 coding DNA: TGTGCCAGCATCCGCGGACAGGTTGCCAATCAGCCCCAGCATTTT.

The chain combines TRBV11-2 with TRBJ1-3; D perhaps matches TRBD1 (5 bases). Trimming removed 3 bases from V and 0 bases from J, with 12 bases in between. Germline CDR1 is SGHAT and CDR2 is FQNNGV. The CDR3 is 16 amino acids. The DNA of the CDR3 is TGTGCCAGCAGCTTCACCAGGGACCACTCTGGAAACACCATATATTTT. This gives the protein CASSFTRDHSGNTIYF.

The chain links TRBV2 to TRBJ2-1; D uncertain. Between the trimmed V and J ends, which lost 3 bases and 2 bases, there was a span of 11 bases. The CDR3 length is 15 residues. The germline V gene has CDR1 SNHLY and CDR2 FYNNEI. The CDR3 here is CASSEVEPTYNEQFF. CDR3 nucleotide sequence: TGTGCCAGCAGTGAGGTTGAACCCACCTACAATGAGCAGTTCTTC.